This T cell receptor (beta chain) was obtained from a study of cytomegalovirus exposure and HLA in healthy donors. Primers: 60 Vbeta forward and 13 Jbeta reverse. As handled by the study authors: The count from a later analysis was 60 million to 85 million unique TCR beta chains, some 12 million of them shared. Produced via immunoSEQ multiplex PCR; TCRdb's table is partial and in-frame only. V and J calls and clone size are copied from that table; D and trimming were computed from the DNA. This sample has under 250,000 clones; around 80% occur once, and the top ten carry approximately 0.47%. The study, taken as a whole, reports: Later analysis reportedly placed an Asian-associated ancestry cluster below the approximately 700-donor mean in N-insertions. In an earlier analysis, about 87% or about 30%: the productive usage of most TCR beta V segments. Confirmation was obtained in vitro that a few CMV-associated chains are specific for CMV antigens.

Germline values: CDR1 LNHDA, CDR2 SQIVND (reference sequence). Trimming removed 0 bases from V and 13 bases from J, with 9 bases in between. The CDR3 consists of 12 residues. In the case of this clone: The antigen remains undetermined.

Source material: PBMCs. The gene calls are TRBV19 and TRBJ1-4; D may be TRBD1 (5 bases). The sequence was collected from a boy aged 5-17 years in good health and CMV-seronegative. The CDR3 coding sequence is TGTGCCAGTAGTATAGAGGGGCGGACACTGTTTTTT. This codes for CASSIEGRTLFF. Full variable domain (outside the CDR3, taken from reference TRBV19 and TRBJ1-4): DGGITQSPKYLFRKEGQNVTLSCEQNLNHDAMYWYRQDPGQGLRLIYYSQIVNDFQKGDIAEGYSVSREKKESFPLTVTSAQKNPTAFYLCASSIEGRTLFFGSGTQLSVL.